This T cell receptor (beta chain) appears in the sequencing data of a study of cytomegalovirus exposure and HLA in healthy donors (dated by TCRdb to between 2016 and 2019). Regarding the research as a whole: In an earlier analysis of approximately 640 of the donors, 276 Gb of sequence data and approximately 120 million unique TCR beta sequences from about 179 million T cells were reported. An early release covering roughly 600 HLA-typed donors comprised approximately 290 gigabases of sequencing data and approximately 80 million unique TCR sequences. Of the roughly 400 genotyped donors, less than 85% were placed in the genetic ancestry cluster associated with self-reported Caucasian donors. The study aimed to test whether signatures of past pathogen exposure could be identified by cataloging public T cell receptors. The study used immunosequencing to profile the T cell repertoires of more than 650 subjects and linked those repertoires to cytomegalovirus serostatus. Along with the approximately 650-subject first cohort, a separate validation cohort of over a hundred different subjects was used. To predict cytomegalovirus infection status, the study combined high-throughput TCR immunosequencing, statistical association of individual TCRs with disease status, and machine learning. To study patterns of TCR occurrence, a later analysis re-analyzed previously published TCR beta repertoires from 600 to 750 donors and added high-resolution HLA genotyping. The later analysis used no new phenotypic data to find candidate immune exposures, relying instead on TCR beta sequences and their occurrence across donors. An earlier analysis of some 500 of the donors used high-throughput TCR beta sequencing to judge whether each TCR beta V gene segment behaved as functional or pseudogenic. Donor age, sex, ethnicity and CMV serostatus were compiled alongside the repertoire data. Genome-wide SNP genotypes for about 55% of the roughly 670 donors were used in a later genetic analysis, which treated that subset as a discovery cohort. All discovery cohort repertoires had been generated using a single sequencing platform. HLA typing included class I and class II loci at four-digit resolution. The number of typed donors differed by locus: about 620-640 for A, B, C, DRB1 and DQB1; some 500 for DQA1; approximately 610 for DPA1; and approximately 450 for DPB1. About five DR-DQ haplotypes were treated as single units for association and clustering because of strong linkage in the cohort. On average, roughly 240,000 unique TCR beta nucleotide sequences were sequenced per donor among 398 genotyped donors of the cohort, with roughly 18% of those sequences being non-productive. What the work shows at the level of the full study, not this receptor alone: Compared with the approximately 670-donor mean, donors in an Asian-associated ancestry cluster had fewer N-insertions in productive TCRs, according to a later genetic analysis. Assigning TCR associations to individual alleles was difficult when HLA alleles, especially DR and DQ, strongly co-occurred. Broadly in line with IMGT annotations, most TCR beta V segments showed up in productive rearrangements about 90% or about 30% of the time in an earlier analysis of 450 to 600 of the donors. In vitro tests confirmed that three of the cytomegalovirus-associated TCR beta chains recognize cytomegalovirus antigens. A later analysis reported that several top co-occurrence clusters appeared linked to parvovirus B19, influenza, CMV and Epstein-Barr virus. The presence/absence analyses assumed that sequencing depth was roughly uniform across donors, and that assumption may not be true. CMV serostatus was the only immune exposure information available for the cohort. Cytomegalovirus status was reported to be diagnosed by the classifier with high specificity and sensitivity in both the original and validation cohorts. Only TCR beta chains were sequenced in this cohort, and the absence of alpha or paired-chain data limited detectable features. Most TCR sequences were seen in very few donors, while some public TCRs were found in many individuals. In a later analysis, HLA-associated TCR beta chains showed more clonal expansion and lower generation probabilities than non-associated chains that were equally common. In a later analysis, most CMV-associated TCR beta chains were found to appear HLA-restricted, with HLA associations seemingly driven largely by CMV exposure. In the study, about 150 TCR beta chains were listed as associated with cytomegalovirus. A cluster of highly shared sequence variants was judged likely to represent a technical artifact of the sequencing pipeline. At a false discovery rate of 0.05, a later analysis linked 16,951 TCR beta sequences to specific HLA alleles. The authors suggested that the approach could potentially be extended to other disease states and immunological phenotypes. V-gene and J-gene trimming of TCR beta chains was associated with a missense DCLRE1C variant in a later genetic analysis, and the association was replicated in an independent cohort. Correlated functional status among segregating V segments might be attributable to linkage disequilibrium, but an unknown experimental factor could not be ruled out. A further reported finding was that TCR beta sequences accurately predicted the HLA-A and HLA-B alleles for most subjects in the first cohort. Because some donors lacked HLA typing at each locus, the association tests relied only on the typed subset. In a later analysis, TCR association rates were found to vary across HLA loci, with the most associated TCRs seen for DRB1 alleles and the fewest for HLA-C alleles. Because counts were too low, approximately 18 rarely observed V segments, including chromosome 9 orphons, were excluded from the earlier analysis of under 650 of the donors.

Worth noting for this clone: Its antigen remains unidentified. There are no base qualities to consult, and no much larger clone falls within one base.

The cohort consisted of 670 or so healthy bone marrow donors. All cohort members were sampled while nominally healthy, although unrecorded immune exposures were likely present. The donor tested CMV seronegative and was one of the 352 seronegative cohort members. A peripheral blood sample was collected from each donor, and TCR beta sequencing was performed on peripheral blood mononuclear cells. Genomic DNA was extracted from the blood cell samples with the Qiagen DNeasy Blood Extraction Kit. Receptor libraries were prepared by the immunoSEQ multiplex PCR assay. For the multiplex PCR, a mixture combining 60 forward primers for TCR Vbeta segments and 13 reverse primers for TCR Jbeta segments was used. Amplification of the CDR3 region of rearranged TCR beta genes was performed with a multiplex PCR assay on genomic DNA. On the Illumina HiSeq System, the amplified TCR beta libraries were sequenced as 87-base-pair reads. As for the authors' bioinformatics: In a later analysis, roughly 80 million unique TCR beta chains were counted across the approximately 670 repertoires, and roughly 11 million of these chains were shared by at least two donors. A nearest-neighbor algorithm error-corrected the raw reads and collapsed the reads into unique sequences, merging closely related sequences to remove PCR and sequencing errors. V, D and J gene segments were assigned by aligning CDR3 sequences to IMGT reference sequences. For a sequence to be retained, a match of at least six nucleotides to both a V gene segment and a J gene segment was required. Rearrangements were classified as productive when the CDR3 lacked stop codons and remained in frame with V and J, and all other rearrangements were classified as non-productive. CDR3 was defined by IMGT convention, running from the second conserved V-encoded cysteine to the conserved J-encoded phenylalanine. Sequences without an unambiguous match to a single V gene segment were excluded from the earlier analysis of almost 600 of the donors. An earlier analysis of some 610 of the donors called V segments functional above 56.7% productive rearrangements and segregating when the between-donor standard deviation exceeded 5%. To diagnose cytomegalovirus status from the catalog of TCR beta chain sequences, a statistical classification framework was built. In a later analysis, V and J genes were assigned by comparing TCR nucleotide sequences against IMGT/GENE-DB human TR gene sequences. The TCRdist pipeline was used in a later analysis to assign CDR3 sequences and most-parsimonious VDJ recombination scenarios. A later analysis defined each TCR beta chain by its CDR3 amino acid sequence plus V-gene family, and excluded reads lacking a unique V-gene family. A later analysis removed 600 or so highly shared, low-generation-probability nucleotide sequences to deal with suspected cross-contamination and a sequencing artifact. A later analysis calculated a clonal expansion index for each public chain from normalized within-repertoire ranks of inferred template counts. A later analysis computed generation probabilities with a VDJ recombination model fitted to out-of-frame rearrangements, and checked the results against IGoR. Hypergeometric tests were used in a later analysis to score TCR-TCR, TCR-HLA and TCR-CMV co-occurrence, with a repertoire-size bias correction applied to the TCR pairs. To estimate false discovery rates, a later analysis permuted the HLA or CMV assignments 20 times. In a later analysis, co-occurring TCRs were grouped using DBSCAN, and TCRdist sequence similarity was added for clustering within HLA-allele-positive subsets. Repertoires with fewer than 30,000 or more than 120,000 public chains, plus five repertoires with anomalous nucleotide sharing, were excluded from co-occurrence clustering. In its TCRdb copy, this immuneACCESS table keeps in-frame sequences only and misses some clones. Where compared with another copy, unresolved V genes explain less than half of these, and the others have no known cause. V and J calls and clone size follow that table, whereas D and trimming were derived from the DNA. Recorded for this sample are around 190,000 clones; roughly 80% of them occurred a single time. The biggest ten clones account for about 3% of the sample.

The receptor was isolated from a female donor in good health and CMV-seronegative. Source material: PBMCs.

The CDR3 protein is CASRTAVQETQYF. The nucleotide sequence is TGTGCCAGCAGGACAGCTGTCCAAGAGACCCAGTACTTC. This receptor chain uses TRBV7-9 and TRBJ2-5; TRBD1 is perhaps the D gene, given 5 matching bases. Per the germline V gene (reference sequence), SEHNR is the CDR1 and FQNEAQ is the CDR2. Spanning cysteine to phenylalanine, the CDR3 consists of 13 amino acids. Only CDR3 DNA is held: 39 bases, read in frame from base 1. Trimming takes 6 bases from V and 1 base from J, and the germline ends sit 9 bases apart.